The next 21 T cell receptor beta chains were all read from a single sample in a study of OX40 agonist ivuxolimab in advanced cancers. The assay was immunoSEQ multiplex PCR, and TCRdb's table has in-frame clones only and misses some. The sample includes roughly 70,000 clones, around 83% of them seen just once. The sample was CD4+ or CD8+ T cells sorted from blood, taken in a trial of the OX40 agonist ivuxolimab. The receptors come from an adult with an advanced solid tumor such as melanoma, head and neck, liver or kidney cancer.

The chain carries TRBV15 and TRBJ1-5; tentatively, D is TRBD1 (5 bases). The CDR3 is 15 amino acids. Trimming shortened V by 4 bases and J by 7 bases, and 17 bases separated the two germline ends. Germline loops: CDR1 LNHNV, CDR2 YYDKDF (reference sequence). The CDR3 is CATSKGRENGQPQHF. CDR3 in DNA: TGTGCCACCAGCAAGGGGCGGGAGAACGGCCAGCCCCAGCATTTT.

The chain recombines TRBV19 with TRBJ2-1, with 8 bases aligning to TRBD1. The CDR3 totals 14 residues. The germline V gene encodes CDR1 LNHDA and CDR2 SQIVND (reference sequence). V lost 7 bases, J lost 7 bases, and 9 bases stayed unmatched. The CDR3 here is CASTGGGLWNEQFF. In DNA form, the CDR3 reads TGTGCCAGTACAGGGGGCGGATTGTGGAATGAGCAGTTCTTC.

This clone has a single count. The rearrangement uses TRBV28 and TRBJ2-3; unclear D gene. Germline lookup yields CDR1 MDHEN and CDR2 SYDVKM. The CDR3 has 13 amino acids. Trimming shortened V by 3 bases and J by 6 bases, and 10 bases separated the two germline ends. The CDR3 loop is CASSFEVPDTQYF. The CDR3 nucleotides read TGTGCCAGCAGTTTCGAGGTACCTGATACGCAGTATTTT.

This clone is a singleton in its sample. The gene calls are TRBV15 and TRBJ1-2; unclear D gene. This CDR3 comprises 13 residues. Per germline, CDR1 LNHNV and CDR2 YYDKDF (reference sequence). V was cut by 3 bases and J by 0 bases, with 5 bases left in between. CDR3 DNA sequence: TGTGCCACCAGCAGTAGGGCTAACTATGGCTACACCTTC. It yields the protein CATSSRANYGYTF.

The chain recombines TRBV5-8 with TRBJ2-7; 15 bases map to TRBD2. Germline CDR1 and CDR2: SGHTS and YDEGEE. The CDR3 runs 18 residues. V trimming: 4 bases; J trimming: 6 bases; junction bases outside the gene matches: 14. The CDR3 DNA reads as TGTGCCAGCAGCGGGACTAGCGGGGGGAAACCCCGCTACGCCGAGCAGTACGTC. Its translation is CASSGTSGGKPRYAEQYV.

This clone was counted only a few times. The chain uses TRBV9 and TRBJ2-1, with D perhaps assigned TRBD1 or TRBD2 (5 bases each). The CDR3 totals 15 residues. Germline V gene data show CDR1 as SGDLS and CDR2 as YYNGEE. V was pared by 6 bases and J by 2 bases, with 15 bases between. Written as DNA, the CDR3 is TGTGCCAGCACCTCCCGGGACCGGCCCTACAATGAGCAGTTCTTC. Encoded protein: CASTSRDRPYNEQFF.

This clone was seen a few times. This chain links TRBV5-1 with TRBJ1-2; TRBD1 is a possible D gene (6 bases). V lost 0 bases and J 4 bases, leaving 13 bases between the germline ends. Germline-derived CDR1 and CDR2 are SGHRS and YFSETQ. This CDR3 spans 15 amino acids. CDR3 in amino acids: CASSLGLVRGYGYTF. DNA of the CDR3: TGCGCCAGCAGCTTGGGTTTGGTCAGGGGCTATGGCTACACCTTC.

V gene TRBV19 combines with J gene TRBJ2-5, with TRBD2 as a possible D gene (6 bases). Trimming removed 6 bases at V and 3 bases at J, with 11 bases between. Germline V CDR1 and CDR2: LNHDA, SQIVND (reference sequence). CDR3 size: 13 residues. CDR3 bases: TGTGCCAGTAGCGGGAGCGTAAAAGAGACCCAGTACTTC. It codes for CASSGSVKETQYF.

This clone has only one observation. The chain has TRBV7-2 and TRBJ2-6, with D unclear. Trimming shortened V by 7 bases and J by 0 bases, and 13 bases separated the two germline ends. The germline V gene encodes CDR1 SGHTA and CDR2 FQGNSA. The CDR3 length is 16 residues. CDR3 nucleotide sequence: TGTGCCAGCACCCTTCAAGCTGGCTCTGGGGCCAACGTCCTGACTTTC. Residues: CASTLQAGSGANVLTF.

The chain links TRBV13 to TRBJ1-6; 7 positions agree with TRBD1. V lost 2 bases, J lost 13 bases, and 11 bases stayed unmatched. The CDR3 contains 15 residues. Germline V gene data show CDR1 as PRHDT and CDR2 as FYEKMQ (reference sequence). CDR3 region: CASSLRRQGVNPLHF. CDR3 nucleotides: TGTGCCAGCAGCTTACGGCGACAGGGTGTTAATCCCCTCCACTTT.

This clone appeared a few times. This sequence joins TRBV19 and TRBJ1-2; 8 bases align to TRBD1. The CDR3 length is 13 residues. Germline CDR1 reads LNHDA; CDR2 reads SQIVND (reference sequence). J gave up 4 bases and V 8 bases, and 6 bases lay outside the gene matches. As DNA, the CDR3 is TGTGCCAGTCGACAGGGGTTCGCCTATGGCTACACCTTC. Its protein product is CASRQGFAYGYTF.

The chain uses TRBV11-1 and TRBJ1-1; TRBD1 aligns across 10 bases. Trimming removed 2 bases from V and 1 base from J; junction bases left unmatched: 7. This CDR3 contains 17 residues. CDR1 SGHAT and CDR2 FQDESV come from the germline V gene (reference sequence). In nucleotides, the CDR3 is TGTGCCAGCAGCTTACGGCCCCGGGACAGGGGGAACACTGAAGCTTTCTTT. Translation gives CASSLRPRDRGNTEAFF. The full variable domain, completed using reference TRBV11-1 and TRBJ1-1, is EAEVAQSPRYKITEKSQAVAFWCDPISGHATLYWYRQILGQGPELLVQFQDESVVDDSQLPKDRFSAERLKGVDSTLKIQPAELGDSAMYLCASSLRPRDRGNTEAFFGQGTRLTVV.

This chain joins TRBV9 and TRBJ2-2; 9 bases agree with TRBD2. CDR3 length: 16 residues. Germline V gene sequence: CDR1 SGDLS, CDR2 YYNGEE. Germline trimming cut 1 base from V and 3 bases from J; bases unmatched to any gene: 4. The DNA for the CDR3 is TGTGCCAGCAGCGTACCCTTAGCGGGAGACACCGGGGAGCTGTTTTTT. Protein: CASSVPLAGDTGELFF. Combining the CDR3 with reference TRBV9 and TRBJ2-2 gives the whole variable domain DSGVTQTPKHLITATGQRVTLRCSPRSGDLSVYWYQQSLDQGLQFLIQYYNGEERAKGNILERFSAQQFPDLHSELNLSSLELGDSALYFCASSVPLAGDTGELFFGEGSRLTVL.

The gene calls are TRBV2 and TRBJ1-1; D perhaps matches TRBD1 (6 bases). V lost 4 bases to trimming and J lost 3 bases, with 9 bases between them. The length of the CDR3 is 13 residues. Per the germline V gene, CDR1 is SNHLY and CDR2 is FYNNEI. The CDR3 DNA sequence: TGTGCCAGCAGTGTTGAGGGGGACACTGAAGCTTTCTTT. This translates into CASSVEGDTEAFF.

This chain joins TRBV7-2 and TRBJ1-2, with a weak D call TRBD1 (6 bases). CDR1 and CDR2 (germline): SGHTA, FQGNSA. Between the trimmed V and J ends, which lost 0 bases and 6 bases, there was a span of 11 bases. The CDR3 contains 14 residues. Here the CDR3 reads CASSLAWGAHGYTF. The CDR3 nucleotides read TGTGCCAGCAGCTTAGCGTGGGGGGCCCATGGCTACACCTTC.

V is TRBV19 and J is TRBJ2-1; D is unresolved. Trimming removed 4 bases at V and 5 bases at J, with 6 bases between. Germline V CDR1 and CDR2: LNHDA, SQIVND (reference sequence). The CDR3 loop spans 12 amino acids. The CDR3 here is CASSRVNNEQFF. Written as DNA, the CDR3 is TGTGCCAGTAGTAGGGTTAACAATGAGCAGTTCTTC.

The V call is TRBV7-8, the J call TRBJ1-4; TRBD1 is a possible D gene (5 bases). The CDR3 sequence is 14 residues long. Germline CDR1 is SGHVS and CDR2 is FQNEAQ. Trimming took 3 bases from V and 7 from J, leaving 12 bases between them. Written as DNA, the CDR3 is TGTGCCAGCAGCTTCAGGGAAGCATCTGAAAAACTGTTTTTT. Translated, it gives CASSFREASEKLFF. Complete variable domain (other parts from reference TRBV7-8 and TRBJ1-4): GAGVSQSPRYKVAKRGQDVALRCDPISGHVSLFWYQQALGQGPEFLTYFQNEAQLDKSGLPSDRFFAERPEGSVSTLKIQRTQQEDSAVYLCASSFREASEKLFFGSGTQLSVL.

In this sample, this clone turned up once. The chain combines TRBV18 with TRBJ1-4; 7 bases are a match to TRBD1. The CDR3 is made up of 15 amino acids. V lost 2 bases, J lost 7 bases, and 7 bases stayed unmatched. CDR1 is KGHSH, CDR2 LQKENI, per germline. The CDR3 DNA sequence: TGTGCCAGCTCACCATCAGGGGGGCGCGGTGAAAAACTGTTTTTT. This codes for CASSPSGGRGEKLFF.

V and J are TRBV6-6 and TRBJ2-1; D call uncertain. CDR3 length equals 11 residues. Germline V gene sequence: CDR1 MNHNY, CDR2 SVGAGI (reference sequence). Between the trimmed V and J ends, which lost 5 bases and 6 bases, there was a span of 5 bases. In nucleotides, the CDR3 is TGTGCCAGCAGTCACCTCAATGAGCAGTTCTTC. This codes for CASSHLNEQFF.

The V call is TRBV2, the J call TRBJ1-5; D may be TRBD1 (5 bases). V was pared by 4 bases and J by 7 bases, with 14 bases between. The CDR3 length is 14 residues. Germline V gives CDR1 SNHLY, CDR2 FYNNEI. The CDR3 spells CASSVIREGQPQHF. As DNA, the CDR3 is TGTGCCAGCAGTGTAATCAGGGAAGGACAGCCCCAGCATTTT.

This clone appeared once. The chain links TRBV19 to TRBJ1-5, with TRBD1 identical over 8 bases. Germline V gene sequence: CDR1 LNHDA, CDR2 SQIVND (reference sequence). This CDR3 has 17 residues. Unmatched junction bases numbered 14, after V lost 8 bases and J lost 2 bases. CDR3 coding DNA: TGTGCCAGTTCCCCGGACAGGGCCCTCTTTGGCAATCAGCCCCAGCATTTT. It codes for CASSPDRALFGNQPQHF.